A selection of T cell receptor beta chains follows, all from one sample in a study of beta chain features in type 1 diabetes. Data came from immunoSEQ multiplex PCR; TCRdb stores just in-frame clones and leaves some out. The table records some 350,000 clones, roughly 13% of them present only once. Sequenced material: naive CD4+ T cells from blood. Receptors originate from a woman between 18 and 29 years old with type 1 diabetes. Each CDR3 is given with its conserved first and last residue. The D gene is left open where the match is weak. Size is omitted from some rows. Given values are once, few, many or a class for expanded clones.

size	length	V	J	D	DNA	CDR3
NA	13	TRBV30	TRBJ1-2	NA	TGTGGATCCGGTGGCCAGGGGAGGGGAGGCTACACCTTC	CGSGGQGRGGYTF
once	15	TRBV5-4	TRBJ2-5	NA	TGTGCCAGCAGCGGGGGTTGGGGGCGGACGGAGACCCAGTACTTC	CASSGGWGRTETQYF
NA	13	TRBV30	TRBJ1-5	NA	TGTGCCTGGAGTGTCCAGGGCGATCAGCCCCAGCATTTT	CAWSVQGDQPQHF
NA	15	TRBV18	TRBJ2-3	TRBD1	TGTGCCAGCTCACCACCGACAGGGGGGCAAGATACGCAGTATTTT	CASSPPTGGQDTQYF
few	15	TRBV7-2	TRBJ1-5	NA	TGTGCCAGCAGCTTAGTCCAGGGAAGCAATCAGCCCCAGCATTTT	CASSLVQGSNQPQHF
once	13	TRBV5-4	TRBJ2-1	NA	TGTGCCAGCAGCTTGGTGGGGGGACATGAGCAGTTCTTC	CASSLVGGHEQFF
NA	14	TRBV15	TRBJ1-2	TRBD1	TGTGCCACCAGCAGAGGGGGACAGGTCTATGGCTACACCTTC	CATSRGGQVYGYTF
few	15	TRBV9	TRBJ1-2	NA	TGTGCCAGCAGCCCCCGATGGGGGGGGATGTATGGCTACACCTTC	CASSPRWGGMYGYTF
NA	15	TRBV15	TRBJ1-4	NA	TGTGCCACCAGCCGTGACAGCTCAACTAATGAAAAACTGTTTTTT	CATSRDSSTNEKLFF
few	14	TRBV4-2	TRBJ2-7	NA	TGTGCCAGCAGCCAAGATAGGGACTCCGACGAGCAGTACTTC	CASSQDRDSDEQYF
few	16	TRBV29-1	TRBJ1-1	TRBD1	TGCAGCGTTGGGGGCGGGACAGGGGGAGAGACCGATGAAGCTTTCTTT	CSVGGGTGGETDEAFF
NA	16	TRBV5-4	TRBJ2-1	TRBD2	TGTGCCAGCAGCCGGATAAGCGGGAAAGGTGACAATGAGCAGTTCTTC	CASSRISGKGDNEQFF
NA	15	TRBV4-1	TRBJ2-1	NA	TGCGCCAGCAGCCAAGTGGCGCGGCTTTACAATGAGCAGTTCTTC	CASSQVARLYNEQFF
few	16	TRBV7-2	TRBJ2-1	NA	TGTGCCAGCAGCCCGAGGGGGGGGAGAGGATACAATGAGCAGTTCTTC	CASSPRGGRGYNEQFF
few	17	TRBV30	TRBJ1-2	TRBD1	TGTGCCTGGAGTGTTCTCGCCGGGACAGGGGGGGGCTATGGCTACACCTTC	CAWSVLAGTGGGYGYTF
few	16	TRBV11-2	TRBJ2-2	TRBD1	TGTGCCAGCAGCTTCTCGTCACAGGGGGCCGGCGGGGAGCTGTTTTTT	CASSFSSQGAGGELFF
few	13	TRBV19	TRBJ1-2	TRBD1	TGTGCCAGTAGTATGCGTCAGGGGGCTTGGACCACCTTC	CASSMRQGAWTTF
few	15	TRBV11-2	TRBJ2-1	TRBD2	TGTGCCAGCAGCTTTCTAGCGGGACCTTACAATGAGCAGTTCTTC	CASSFLAGPYNEQFF
NA	15	TRBV6-5	TRBJ2-1	TRBD1	TGTGCCAGCAGTTACCCCTCGACAGGGGGGTATGAGCAGTTCTTC	CASSYPSTGGYEQFF
NA	17	TRBV13	TRBJ2-7	TRBD1	TGTGCCAGCAGCCATCGGATGGACAGGGGAGGACCTCGCGAGCAGTACTTC	CASSHRMDRGGPREQYF
NA	15	TRBV7-2	TRBJ2-2	TRBD1	TGTGCCAGCAGCCTGAACAGGGGGTGGGCCGGGGAGCTGTTTTTT	CASSLNRGWAGELFF
few	12	TRBV6-5	TRBJ2-5	NA	TGTGCCAGCAGCCAGCGGCAAGAGACCCAGTACTTC	CASSQRQETQYF
NA	11	TRBV12-5	TRBJ1-1	NA	TGTGCTAGTGGACTGGACACTGAAGCTTTCTTT	CASGLDTEAFF
NA	16	TRBV4-1	TRBJ2-1	TRBD2	TGCGCCAGCAGCCATCTACTAGCGGGGAGTTGGGAGGAGCAGTTCTTC	CASSHLLAGSWEEQFF
few	17	TRBV29-1	TRBJ1-2	TRBD1	TGCAGCGTCGAGGGGGGCGCGGGGACAGGACTTGTCTATGGCTACACCTTC	CSVEGGAGTGLVYGYTF
few	17	TRBV7-3	TRBJ2-2	TRBD2	TGTGCCAGCAGCCTCAAACTAGCGGGAGATGGGACCGGGGAGCTGTTTTTT	CASSLKLAGDGTGELFF
NA	14	TRBV30	TRBJ2-7	TRBD1	TGTGCCTGGAGTGTACAGGGGGGCTCCTACGAGCAGTACTTC	CAWSVQGGSYEQYF
few	14	TRBV4-1	TRBJ2-3	NA	TGCGCCAGCAGCCAAGAGGCGGTTGGTCTTCCGCAGTATTTT	CASSQEAVGLPQYF
NA	18	TRBV4-2	TRBJ1-2	TRBD1	TGTGCCAGCAGCCAAGAGGTCGGGGAAGCAGGGGGCCTCTATGGCTACACCTTC	CASSQEVGEAGGLYGYTF
few	15	TRBV5-1	TRBJ2-3	NA	TGCGCCAGCTCGTCGACAGGAGCGGGCACAGATACGCAGTATTTT	CASSSTGAGTDTQYF
NA	15	TRBV18	TRBJ2-6	NA	TGTGCCAGCTCACTCTACGGGTCTGGGGCCAACGTCCTGACTTTC	CASSLYGSGANVLTF
few	18	TRBV7-9	TRBJ2-1	TRBD2	TGTGCCAGCAGCGTATATAGCGGGAGTGTAACCTCCTACAATGAGCAGTTCTTC	CASSVYSGSVTSYNEQFF
few	15	TRBV11-2	TRBJ2-2	TRBD1	TGTGCCAGCAGCCCGGACAGGGCGAACACCGGGGAGCTGTTTTTT	CASSPDRANTGELFF
few	13	TRBV30	TRBJ2-3	TRBD2	TGTGCCTGGAGTCCCGGAGCGGGGGGGATGCAGTATTTT	CAWSPGAGGMQYF
NA	16	TRBV19	TRBJ2-1	NA	TGTGCCAGTAGTGCAGAACTCGGGAGAGGGCCCAATGAGCAGTTCTTC	CASSAELGRGPNEQFF
NA	12	TRBV18	TRBJ1-1	NA	TGTGCCAGCGCCCCGGGGGACACTGAAGCTTTCTTT	CASAPGDTEAFF
few	13	TRBV11-2	TRBJ2-1	NA	TGTGCCAGCAGCTTAGATACGGGGAATGAGCAGTTCTTC	CASSLDTGNEQFF
few	16	TRBV2	TRBJ2-6	NA	TGTGCCAGCAACGGAGACAGTTCCTCTGGGGCCAACGTCCTGACTTTC	CASNGDSSSGANVLTF
NA	13	TRBV30	TRBJ1-3	NA	TGTGCCTGGAGTCGGACAGACGGAAACACCATATATTTT	CAWSRTDGNTIYF
few	14	TRBV6-1	TRBJ2-1	TRBD2	TGTGCCAGCAGTTCGGGAGGGTTCCTCAATGAGCAGTTCTTC	CASSSGGFLNEQFF
NA	14	TRBV18	TRBJ2-3	NA	TGTGCCAGCTCACCACTAGTCAGGACAGATACGCAGTATTTT	CASSPLVRTDTQYF
few	14	TRBV6-5	TRBJ2-1	TRBD2	TGTGCCAGCAGTTACAGCCTAGCGGTGAATGAGCAGTTCTTC	CASSYSLAVNEQFF
NA	13	TRBV28	TRBJ2-5	NA	TGTGCCAGCAGCTACCCACTCCAAGAGACCCAGTACTTC	CASSYPLQETQYF
NA	11	TRBV2	TRBJ2-5	NA	TGTGCCACCGAGTACCAAGAGACCCAGTACTTC	CATEYQETQYF
NA	15	TRBV28	TRBJ2-1	NA	TGTGCCAGCAGTTTACAACAGGGCCCGTACAATGAGCAGTTCTTC	CASSLQQGPYNEQFF
NA	14	TRBV25-1	TRBJ1-6	TRBD1	TGTGCCAGCAGTGAATATATCAGGGGGTCACCCCTCCACTTT	CASSEYIRGSPLHF
few	12	TRBV9	TRBJ2-4	NA	TGTGCCAGCAGCGGAGACTCAAACATTCAGTACTTC	CASSGDSNIQYF
NA	16	TRBV5-1	TRBJ2-1	TRBD2	TGCGCCAGCAGCTTGGAAGCTAGCGGCCTATACAATGAGCAGTTCTTC	CASSLEASGLYNEQFF
few	16	TRBV7-2	TRBJ1-5	NA	TGTGCCAGCAGCTTATTTGGACAGCAGTCAAATCAGCCCCAGCATTTT	CASSLFGQQSNQPQHF
NA	14	TRBV5-1	TRBJ2-1	NA	TGCGCCAGCAGCCAGCGGGCCTCCTACAATGAGCAGTTCTTC	CASSQRASYNEQFF